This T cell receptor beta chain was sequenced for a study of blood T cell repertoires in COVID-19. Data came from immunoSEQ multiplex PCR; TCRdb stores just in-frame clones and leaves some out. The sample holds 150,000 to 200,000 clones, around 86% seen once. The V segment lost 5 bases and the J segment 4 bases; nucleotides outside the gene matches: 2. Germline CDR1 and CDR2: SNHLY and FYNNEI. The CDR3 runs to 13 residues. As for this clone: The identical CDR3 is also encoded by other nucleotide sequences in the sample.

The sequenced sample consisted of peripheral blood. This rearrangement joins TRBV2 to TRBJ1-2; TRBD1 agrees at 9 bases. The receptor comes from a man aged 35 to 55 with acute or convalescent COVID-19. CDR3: CASSPGQGYGYTF. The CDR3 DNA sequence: TGTGCCAGCAGTCCGGGACAGGGCTATGGCTACACCTTC.